These 24 T cell receptor beta chains share one sample of origin, sequenced in a study of blood T cells in healthy people across ages. The second PCR ran about 6 to 12 cycles with a sample-barcoded 5' primer and J-beta primers. TCRdb passed the 5' RACE reads through MiXCR, listing each CDR3 protein once. The table lists around 800,000 distinct CDR3 sequences, roughly 60% of them singletons. Input material: blood. The receptors here all came from a man aged 25 to 40 in good health.

This chain links TRBV9 with TRBJ2-1, with D possibly matching TRBD1 (6 bases). Trimming left V 2 bases short and J 7 bases short, with 13 bases between. This CDR3 spans 14 amino acids. Looked up from germline, CDR1 is SGDLS and CDR2 is YYNGEE. CDR3 sequence: CASSVPPGENEQFF. In DNA form, the CDR3 reads TGTGCCAGCAGCGTCCCGCCAGGGGAGAATGAGCAGTTCTTC.

This clonotype was counted between two and nine times. This chain links TRBV6-1 with TRBJ2-1; TRBD2 aligns across 8 bases. The CDR3 is 15 residues long. Germline V gene sequence: CDR1 MNHNS, CDR2 SASEGT. J was trimmed by 2 bases and V by 4 bases; bases with no gene match: 4. The chain's CDR3 is CASSGDGGAYNEQFF. The CDR3, as DNA: TGTGCCAGCAGTGGGGACGGGGGGGCCTACAATGAGCAGTTCTTC.

This clonotype was counted only a few times. The CDR3 sequence is CASSRREGYNEQFF. The CDR3 coding sequence is TGTGCCAGCAGCCGCAGGGAGGGATACAATGAGCAGTTCTTC. The V and J genes are TRBV7-9 and TRBJ2-1; 7 nucleotides agree with TRBD2. Losses at the gene ends were 5 bases for V and 4 bases for J; bases not matched to a gene: 5. Germline-derived CDR1 and CDR2 are SEHNR and FQNEAQ (reference sequence). This CDR3 is built from 14 residues.

CDR3 sequence: CASSTVFNEKLFF. The CDR3 DNA is TGTGCCAGTTCGACGGTCTTTAATGAAAAACTGTTTTTT. The chain combines TRBV19 with TRBJ1-4; no firm D call. CDR3 length: 13 amino acids. The germline V gene encodes CDR1 LNHDA and CDR2 SQIVND (reference sequence). V was cut by 8 bases and J by 4 bases, with 11 bases left in between. The entire variable domain, with the rest obtained from reference TRBV19 and TRBJ1-4, is as follows: DGGITQSPKYLFRKEGQNVTLSCEQNLNHDAMYWYRQDPGQGLRLIYYSQIVNDFQKGDIAEGYSVSREKKESFPLTVTSAQKNPTAFYLCASSTVFNEKLFFGSGTQLSVL.

Only one count was recorded for this clonotype. The chain combines TRBV28 with TRBJ2-4; possibly TRBD2 for D (5 bases). The end of the DNA is better explained by TRBJ2-7, so the J call may be wrong. Germline values: CDR1 MDHEN, CDR2 SYDVKM. This CDR3 region has 14 residues. DNA for the CDR3: TGTGCCACGGAAGACGGGGATCGAGGCTACGAGCAGTACTTC. Protein sequence: CATEDGDRGYEQYF.

The rearrangement joins TRBV7-9 to TRBJ2-2; 7 positions match TRBD1. The CDR3 runs 14 residues. The J segment lost 1 base and the V segment lost 7 bases, leaving 3 bases of the junction unmatched. In germline, CDR1 is SEHNR, CDR2 FQNEAQ (reference sequence). The CDR3 DNA is TGTGCCAGCAAACGGACAGGGAACACCGGGGAGCTGTTTTTT. This encodes CASKRTGNTGELFF.

The chain uses TRBV7-2 and TRBJ2-3; 9 bases align to TRBD2. The CDR3 loop spans 16 amino acids. V lost 3 bases, J lost 1 base, and 5 bases stayed unmatched. Per germline, CDR1 SGHTA and CDR2 FQGNSA. CDR3 sequence: CASSFLGGGGTDTQYF. In DNA form, the CDR3 reads TGTGCCAGCAGCTTTCTCGGCGGGGGGGGCACAGATACGCAGTATTTT.

The V call is TRBV9, the J call TRBJ2-3, with 7 bases lining up with TRBD1. The CDR3 is 21 residues long. J was trimmed by 2 bases and V by 3 bases; bases with no gene match: 24. Germline CDR1 is SGDLS and CDR2 is YYNGEE. The CDR3 sequence: CASSAPIGIGGKWRPTDTQYF. In DNA, the CDR3 is TGTGCCAGCAGCGCCCCCATTGGGATAGGGGGCAAATGGCGGCCCACAGATACGCAGTATTTT.

A single count supports this clonotype. The chain links TRBV7-2 to TRBJ2-1; TRBD2 aligns across 7 bases. Germline values: CDR1 SGHTA, CDR2 FQGNSA. Trimming cost V 5 bases and J 10 bases; bases outside gene matches: 14. The CDR3 extends over 15 amino acids. This CDR3 reads CASSLQLAGVYEQFF. The CDR3 nucleotides read TGTGCCAGCAGCCTCCAGCTGGCGGGGGTCTACGAGCAGTTCTTC.

The J gene is TRBJ2-1, the V gene TRBV10-3; D possibly corresponds to TRBD1 (7 bases). The DNA end favors TRBJ2-7, so the J call may be wrong. The CDR3 has 16 residues. Germline loops: CDR1 ENHRY, CDR2 SYGVKD. CDR3 protein: CAISVSDREVDNEQYF. CDR3 DNA sequence: TGTGCCATCAGTGTTAGTGACAGGGAGGTCGACAATGAGCAGTACTTC.

This chain connects TRBV5-1 to TRBJ2-2; 10 bases are a match to TRBD2. The CDR3 is 17 amino acids. Germline V gene sequence: CDR1 SGHRS, CDR2 YFSETQ. V dropped 4 bases and J dropped 0; count of bases not matched to a gene: 6. Here the CDR3 reads CASSPISGGPNTGELFF. The CDR3 DNA reads TGCGCCAGCAGCCCGATTAGCGGGGGGCCGAACACCGGGGAGCTGTTTTTT. The full variable domain, its missing parts supplied by reference TRBV5-1 and TRBJ2-2, is KAGVTQTPRYLIKTRGQQVTLSCSPISGHRSVSWYQQTPGQGLQFLFEYFSETQRNKGNFPGRFSGRQFSNSRSEMNVSTLELGDSALYLCASSPISGGPNTGELFFGEGSRLTVL.

This clonotype was counted between two and nine times. J is TRBJ2-7 and V is TRBV28; 9 bases are shared with TRBD1. The trim removed 3 bases at V and 6 bases at J, leaving 3 bases unmatched. This CDR3 contains 13 residues. Germline lookup yields CDR1 MDHEN and CDR2 SYDVKM. CDR3 sequence: CASSLGQGPEQYF. DNA for the CDR3: TGTGCCAGCAGTTTGGGACAGGGACCCGAGCAGTACTTC.

The chain joins TRBV4-3 to TRBJ2-5, with 12 bases fitting TRBD1. Trimming removed 3 bases from V and 5 bases from J; junction bases left unmatched: 10. CDR3 length equals 17 residues. Germline-derived CDR1 and CDR2 are LGHNA and YSLEER. The CDR3: CASSQELGQGALETQYF. The CDR3 nucleotides read TGCGCCAGCAGCCAGGAACTGGGACAGGGGGCCTTGGAGACCCAGTACTTC.

The rearrangement joins TRBV4-2 to TRBJ2-1; D may be TRBD2 (6 bases). Germline loops: CDR1 LGHNA, CDR2 YNFKEQ. CDR3 length: 13 amino acids. With 5 bases removed from V and 9 bases from J, the gap between germline ends came to 14 bases. CDR3 DNA sequence: TGTGCCAGCAGCTATCGAAGGGGAGGTGAGCAGTTCTTC. This encodes CASSYRRGGEQFF.

In this sample, this clonotype turned up a few times. Here the CDR3 DNA reads TGCGCCAGCAGCCAAGAGCCCGTGACAGGGGGCGGTGACTATGGCTACACCTTC. Encoded protein: CASSQEPVTGGGDYGYTF. This sequence joins TRBV4-1 and TRBJ1-2; 10 nucleotides agree with TRBD1. V lost 0 bases and J lost 3; bases outside the gene matches: 10. There are 18 residues in the CDR3. Looked up from germline, CDR1 is MGHRA and CDR2 is YSYEKL.

The chain employs TRBV4-2 and TRBJ2-4; possible D gene TRBD1, 6 bases. The J call is in doubt because the DNA end fits TRBJ2-5 better. In germline, CDR1 is LGHNA, CDR2 YNFKEQ. The length of the CDR3 is 17 residues. The CDR3 coding sequence is TGTGCCAGCAGCTATGCGCCCAACAGGGAGCCGCGGGAGACCCAGTACTTC. This translates into CASSYAPNREPRETQYF.

The table lists this clonotype with a count of one. The chain's CDR3 is CASSSRRYTDTQYF. CDR3 sequence (DNA): TGCGCCAGCAGCTCCCGTCGATACACAGATACGCAGTATTTT. The V gene is TRBV4-3, the J gene TRBJ2-3, with no clear D. The V end was cut by 5 bases, the J end by 2 bases, with 11 bases between. Germline loops: CDR1 LGHNA, CDR2 YSLEER. The CDR3 is 14 amino acids.

This clonotype was seen a handful of times. The chain is built from TRBV7-2 and TRBJ2-7; TRBD2 might be the D (6 bases). V dropped 5 bases and J dropped 5 bases, with 13 bases sitting between them. Germline loops: CDR1 SGHTA, CDR2 FQGNSA. This CDR3 has 13 residues. The CDR3 loop is CASSRLVINEQYF. In DNA form, the CDR3 reads TGTGCCAGCAGCAGACTAGTTATCAACGAGCAGTACTTC.

This clonotype has a handful of counts. The rearrangement joins TRBV20-1 to TRBJ2-1, with unresolved D. The V end was cut by 6 bases, the J end by 9 bases, with 15 bases between. The CDR3 has 12 amino acids. Germline V gene data show CDR1 as DFQATT and CDR2 as SNEGSKA (reference sequence). In DNA form, the CDR3 reads TGCAGTGCCCCCGTGGCCCACAGTGAGCAGTTCTTC. This encodes CSAPVAHSEQFF.

This clonotype came up a few times. The chain recombines TRBV28 with TRBJ2-7; a possible D gene is TRBD1 (6 bases). The CDR3 is made up of 14 amino acids. Per the germline V gene, CDR1 is MDHEN and CDR2 is SYDVKM. V was shortened by 5 bases and J by 2 bases, with 13 bases between the two germline ends. In DNA, the CDR3 is TGTGCCAGCAGTCCCGGGACACCACCCTACGAGCAGTACTTC. Its translation: CASSPGTPPYEQYF.

V gene TRBV27 combines with J gene TRBJ2-5; D uncertain. V was shortened by 5 bases and J by 2 bases, with 15 bases between the two germline ends. CDR3 size: 15 residues. CDR1 is MNHEY, CDR2 SMNVEV, per germline (reference sequence). For the CDR3, the DNA is TGTGCCAGCAGTCCCTCAAGAAACCGTCAAGAGACCCAGTACTTC. Translation: CASSPSRNRQETQYF.

This clonotype was seen a handful of times. The chain uses TRBV28 and TRBJ2-5; weak D call: TRBD1 (6 bases). The length of the CDR3 is 14 residues. The germline CDR1 and CDR2 sequences are MDHEN and SYDVKM. Trimming took 6 bases from V and 11 from J, leaving 22 bases between them. CDR3 loop: CASRPTGIGLEQYF. Written as DNA, the CDR3 is TGTGCCAGCAGACCTACAGGGATTGGCTTGGAGCAGTACTTC.

This clonotype was seen a single time. V gene TRBV6-2 or TRBV6-3 combines with J gene TRBJ2-5; D may be TRBD1 (6 bases). The ends were cut back, 5 bases at V and 4 bases at J, with 11 bases in the middle. Per the germline V gene, CDR1 is MNHEY and CDR2 is SVGEGT. The CDR3 is made up of 13 amino acids. The DNA of the CDR3 is TGTGCCAGCAGTCCCGGGACACCAGAGACCCAGTACTTC. Translation: CASSPGTPETQYF.

The chain combines TRBV28 with TRBJ2-5, with D possibly TRBD2 on 5 matching bases. The ends were cut back, 6 bases at V and 5 bases at J, with 16 bases in the middle. CDR3 length: 14 residues. The germline V gene encodes CDR1 MDHEN and CDR2 SYDVKM. The CDR3 sequence is CASRPGSRSETQYF. The CDR3 nucleotides read TGTGCCAGCAGACCGGGGTCCCGCTCGGAGACCCAGTACTTC.